This T cell receptor beta chain derives from a study of Ad26.COV2.S vaccination and SARS-CoV-2 variants (dated by TCRdb to about 2021). With respect to the entire study: Vaccine-arm donors came from COV1001, a multicentre, randomized, double-blind, placebo-controlled phase I-IIa trial of Ad26.COV2.S in healthy adults. Dosing of Ad26.COV2.S was intramuscular, at either 5x10^10 or 1x10^11 viral particles, delivered as one shot or as two shots spaced 56 days apart. TCRbeta repertoire sequencing was used to assess the specificity and breadth of SARS-CoV-2-reactive T cell receptors after Ad26.COV2.S vaccination. A total of some 30 samples were included in the TCR-sequenced set, comprising about 20 Ad26.COV2.S vaccine recipients, 5 placebo recipients and 8 SARS-CoV-2 convalescent individuals. Trial participants were randomized into five groups of five, in which low-dose or high-dose Ad26.COV2.S was given once or twice, or placebo was given on both occasions. Investigators remained blinded to trial group allocation during experiments and outcome assessment. What the authors observed across the whole study: Spike-specific TCR breadth was higher in Ad26.COV2.S recipients than in placebo recipients (P = 0.0014). Non-spike TCR breadth was comparable between vaccine and placebo recipients, consistent with the vaccine containing only spike. The study was not powered for comparison of responses between vaccine doses or regimens. After vaccination, spike-specific CD8+ and CD4+ T cell responses were reported to show substantial breadth. The authors noted that the TCR breadth and depth analyses may have underestimated total T cell responses.

What the treatment or condition label conveys for this sample: 19 received Ad26.COV2.S at low or high dose, single or two shots; 5 received placebo; per-sample allocation not given. Repertoires of vaccine and placebo recipients were sequenced from samples taken on day 63 after the first injection. In Cohort 1b, 25 adults aged 18-55 years were enrolled at a single site in Boston, USA, between 29 July and 7 August 2020. Ad26.COV2.S consisted of a replication-incompetent adenovirus type 26 vector by which a prefusion-stabilized SARS-CoV-2 spike protein from the original Wuhan strain was expressed. TCRbeta CDR3 regions were sequenced with the immunoSEQ Assay. After extraction, genomic DNA underwent amplification by bias-controlled multiplex PCR, followed by high-throughput sequencing. In the authors' own workflow: Collapsing and filtering of sequences were performed to quantify the absolute abundance of each unique TCRbeta CDR3 region. T cell fraction was estimated by normalization of TCRbeta template counts to usable DNA, with usable DNA being measured through amplification of reference genes present in all nucleated cells. Repertoire TCRs were annotated as SARS-CoV-2-specific by exact matching of V gene, CDR3 amino acid sequence and J gene to a known reactive TCR set. MIRA supplied the reference SARS-CoV-2 TCR set, which was filtered for enrichment in COVID-19-positive ImmuneCODE repertoires so that public or cross-reactive TCRs were removed. Using the MIRA antigens, annotated TCRs were further analysed by specific ORF or by position within an ORF. Breadth was defined as the number of annotated unique rearrangements divided by the total number of unique productive rearrangements, and depth was defined as the summed frequency of the annotated unique rearrangements. TCR breadth was compared between groups using two-sided Wilcoxon rank-sum tests. TCRdb provides this immuneACCESS table in a form limited to in-frame rearrangements. Some clones are lacking; in checked studies, under half of them reflect an unresolved V gene, and why the rest are absent is not known. That table furnishes V, J and clone size, whereas the DNA furnished D and trimming. The sample has just over 350,000 clones on record, 85% of them singletons. The biggest ten clones account for 3.3% of the sample.

With respect to this clone: This receptor's antigen is unknown. Base-call qualities are not available, and no considerably larger clone is one nucleotide away.

Counted from cysteine to phenylalanine, this CDR3 has 15 amino acids. Just the 45-base CDR3 DNA is kept, in frame starting at base 1. The V and J ends are trimmed by 0 bases and 0 bases, leaving 7 bases between them. The germline V gene encodes CDR1 MNHNY and CDR2 SVGAGI (reference sequence). The sequences come from peripheral blood, collected in a trial of Ad26.COV2.S vaccine versus placebo. The chain uses TRBV6-6 and TRBJ2-3; no confident D gene assignment can be made. The TCR originated in a person between 18 and 65 years old who received the Ad26.COV2.S COVID-19 vaccine or a placebo. DNA sequence: TGTGCCAGCAGTTACTCGAGCGTCAGCACAGATACGCAGTATTTT. This encodes CASSYSSVSTDTQYF.